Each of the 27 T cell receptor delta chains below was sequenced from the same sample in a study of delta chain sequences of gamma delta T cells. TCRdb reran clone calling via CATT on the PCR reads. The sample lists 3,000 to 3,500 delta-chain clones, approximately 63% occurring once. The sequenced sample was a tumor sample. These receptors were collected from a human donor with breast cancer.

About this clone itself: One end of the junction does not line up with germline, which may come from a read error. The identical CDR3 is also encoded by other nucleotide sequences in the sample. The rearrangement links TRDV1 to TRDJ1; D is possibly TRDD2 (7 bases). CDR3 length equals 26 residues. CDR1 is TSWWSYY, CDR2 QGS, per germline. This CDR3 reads CALGELKFLPFWGTPDLRSYTDKLIF. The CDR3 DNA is TGTGCTCTTGGGGAACTGAAGTTCCTACCGTTCTGGGGAACTCCAGACCTTCGTTCATACACCGATAAACTCATCTTC.

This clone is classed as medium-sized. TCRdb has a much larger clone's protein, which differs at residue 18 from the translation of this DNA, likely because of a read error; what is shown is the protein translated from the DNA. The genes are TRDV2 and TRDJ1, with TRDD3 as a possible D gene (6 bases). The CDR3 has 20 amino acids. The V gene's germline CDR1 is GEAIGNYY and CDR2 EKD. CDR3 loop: CACDTVSREGDRPYTDKFIF. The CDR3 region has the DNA TGTGCCTGTGACACCGTGTCAAGGGAGGGGGACCGACCTTACACCGATAAATTCATCTTT.

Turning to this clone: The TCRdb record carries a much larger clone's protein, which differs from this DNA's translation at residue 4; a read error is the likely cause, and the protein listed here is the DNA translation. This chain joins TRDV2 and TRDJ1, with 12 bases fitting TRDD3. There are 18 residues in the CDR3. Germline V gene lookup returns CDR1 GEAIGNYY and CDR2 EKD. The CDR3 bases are TGTGCCTGTGGCACCGTGGGGGTACTGGGGGATACCGGCGATAAACTCATCTTT. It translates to CACGTVGVLGDTGDKLIF.

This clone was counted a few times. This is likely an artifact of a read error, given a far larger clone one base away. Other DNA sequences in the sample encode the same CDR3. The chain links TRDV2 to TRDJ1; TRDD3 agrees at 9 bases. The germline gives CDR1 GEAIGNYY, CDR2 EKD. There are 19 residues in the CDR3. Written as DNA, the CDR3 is TGTGCCTGTGACTCCCTTTGGCAAACGGGGATACGTTACACCGATAAACTTATCTTT. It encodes CACDSLWQTGIRYTDKLIF.

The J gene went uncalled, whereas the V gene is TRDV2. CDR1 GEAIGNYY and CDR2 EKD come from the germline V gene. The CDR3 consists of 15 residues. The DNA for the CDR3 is TGTGCCTGTGATCCATTGCGGGACAACACTAATCTACTCTTTTTT. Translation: CACDPLRDNTNLLFF.

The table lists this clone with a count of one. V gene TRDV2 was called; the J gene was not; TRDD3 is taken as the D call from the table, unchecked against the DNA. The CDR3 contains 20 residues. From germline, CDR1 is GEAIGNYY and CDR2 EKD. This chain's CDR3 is CACDTASREGSWYYTQMLFF. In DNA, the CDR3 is TGTGCCTGTGACACCGCTTCTAGGGAGGGGTCCTGGTACTACACCCAGATGTTGTTCTTT.

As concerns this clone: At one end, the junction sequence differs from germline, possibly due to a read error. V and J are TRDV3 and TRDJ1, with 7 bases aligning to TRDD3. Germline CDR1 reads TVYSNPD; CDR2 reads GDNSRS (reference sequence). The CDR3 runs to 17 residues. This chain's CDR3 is CALHTEDTVPYTDKRIF. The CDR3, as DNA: TGTGCCTTGCATACTGAGGATACGGTGCCCTACACCGATAAACGCATCTTT.

The CDR3 sequence: CACDTVSRDWDRRYMVFLTF. In DNA, the CDR3 is TGTGCCTGTGACACCGTTTCACGGGACTGGGACAGACGTTACATGGTTTTCCTCACCTTT. The J segment was not called; the V segment is TRDV2; TRDD3, the D gene given by the table, was not confirmed from the DNA. CDR3 length equals 20 residues. CDR1 and CDR2 (germline): GEAIGNYY, EKD.

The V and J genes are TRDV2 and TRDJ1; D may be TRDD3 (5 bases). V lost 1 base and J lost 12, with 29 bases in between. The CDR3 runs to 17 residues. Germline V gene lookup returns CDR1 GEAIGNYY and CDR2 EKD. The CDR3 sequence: CACDTVGDLGYTDHIIF. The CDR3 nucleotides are TGTGCCTGTGACACGGTTGGGGACCTTGGTTACACTGATCACATCATCTTT.

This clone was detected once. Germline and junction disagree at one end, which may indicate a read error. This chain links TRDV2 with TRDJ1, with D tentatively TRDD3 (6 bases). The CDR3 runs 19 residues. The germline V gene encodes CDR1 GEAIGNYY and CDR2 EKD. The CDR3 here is CACDTLPYGSPGDSGLLFF. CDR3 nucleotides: TGTGCCTGTGACACGCTACCATACGGGAGCCCGGGGGACTCTGGACTACTCTTTTTT.

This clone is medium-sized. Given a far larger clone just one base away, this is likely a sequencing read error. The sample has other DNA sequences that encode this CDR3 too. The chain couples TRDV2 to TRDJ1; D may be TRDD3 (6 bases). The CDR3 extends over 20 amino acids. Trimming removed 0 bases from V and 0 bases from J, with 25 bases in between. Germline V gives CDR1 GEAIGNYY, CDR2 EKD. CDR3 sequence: CACDTVSREGDRPYTDKLIF. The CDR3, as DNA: TGTGCCTGTGACACCGTGTCAAGGGAGGGGGACCGCCCTTACACCGATAAACTCATCTTT.

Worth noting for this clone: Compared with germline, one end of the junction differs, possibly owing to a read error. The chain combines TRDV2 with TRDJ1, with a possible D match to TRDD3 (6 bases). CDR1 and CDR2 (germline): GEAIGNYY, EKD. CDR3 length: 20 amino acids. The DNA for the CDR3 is TGTGCCTTTGACATCCTAATATGGGCGATACGCTCTACCTCCAACGATATACTCATCTTT. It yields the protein CAFDILIWAIRSTSNDILIF.

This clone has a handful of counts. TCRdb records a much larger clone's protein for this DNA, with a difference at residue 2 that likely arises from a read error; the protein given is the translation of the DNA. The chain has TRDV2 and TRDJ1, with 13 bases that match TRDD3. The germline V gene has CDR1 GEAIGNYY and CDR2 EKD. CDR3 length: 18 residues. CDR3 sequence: CSCDTLTTGGYVADKLIF. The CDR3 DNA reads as TGTTCCTGTGACACCCTAACTACTGGGGGATACGTGGCCGATAAACTCATCTTT.

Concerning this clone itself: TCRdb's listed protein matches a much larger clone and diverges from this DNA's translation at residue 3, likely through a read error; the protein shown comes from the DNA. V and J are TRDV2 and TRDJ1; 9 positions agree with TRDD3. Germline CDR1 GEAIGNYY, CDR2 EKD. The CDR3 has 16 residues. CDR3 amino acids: CARDAILGEYTDKLIF. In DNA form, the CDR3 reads TGTGCCCGTGACGCAATACTGGGGGAATACACCGATAAACTCATCTTT.

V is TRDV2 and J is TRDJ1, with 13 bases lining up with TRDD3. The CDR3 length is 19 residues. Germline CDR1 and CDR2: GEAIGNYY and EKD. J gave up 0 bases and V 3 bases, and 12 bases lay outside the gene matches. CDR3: CACDSLLGDTPGYTDKLIF. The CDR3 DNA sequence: TGTGCCTGTGACTCTTTACTGGGGGATACGCCCGGATACACCGATAAACTCATCTTT.

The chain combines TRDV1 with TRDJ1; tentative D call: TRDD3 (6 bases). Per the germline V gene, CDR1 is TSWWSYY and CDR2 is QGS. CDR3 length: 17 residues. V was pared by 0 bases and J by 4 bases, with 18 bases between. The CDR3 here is CALGELDVGGYSDKLIF. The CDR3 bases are TGTGCTCTTGGGGAACTCGACGTGGGGGGGTACAGCGATAAACTCATCTTT.

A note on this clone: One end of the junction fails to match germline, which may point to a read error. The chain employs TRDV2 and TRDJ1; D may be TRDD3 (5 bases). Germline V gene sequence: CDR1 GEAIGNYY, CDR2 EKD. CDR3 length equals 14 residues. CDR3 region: CARELLEGAEKLIF. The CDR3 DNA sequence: TGTGCCAGGGAGCTACTGGAGGGTGCCGAAAAACTCATCTTT.

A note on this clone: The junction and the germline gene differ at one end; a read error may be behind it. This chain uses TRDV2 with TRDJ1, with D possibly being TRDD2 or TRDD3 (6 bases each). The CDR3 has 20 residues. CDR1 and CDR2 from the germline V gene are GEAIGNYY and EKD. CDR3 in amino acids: CSCVTVRPIGGFLNTDTLIF. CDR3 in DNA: TGTTCCTGTGTCACCGTGCGACCAATTGGGGGGTTCCTAAACACCGATACACTCATCTTT.

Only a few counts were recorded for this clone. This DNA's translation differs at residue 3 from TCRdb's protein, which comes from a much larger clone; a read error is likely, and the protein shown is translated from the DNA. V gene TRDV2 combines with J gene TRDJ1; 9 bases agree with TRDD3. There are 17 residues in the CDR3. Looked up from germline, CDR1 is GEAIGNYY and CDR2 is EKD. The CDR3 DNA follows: TGTGCCCGTGACACTCTACTGGGGGAACGGTACACCGATAAACTCATCTTT. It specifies CARDTLLGERYTDKLIF.

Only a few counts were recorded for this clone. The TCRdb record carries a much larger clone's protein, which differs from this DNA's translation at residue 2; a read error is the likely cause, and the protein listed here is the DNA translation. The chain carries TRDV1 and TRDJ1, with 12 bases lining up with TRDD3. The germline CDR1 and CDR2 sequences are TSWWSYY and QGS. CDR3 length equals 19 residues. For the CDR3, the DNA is TGTTCTCTTGGGGAAGACCCCCACTGGGGGATACCATATGGCGATAAACTCATCTTT. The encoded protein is CSLGEDPHWGIPYGDKLIF.

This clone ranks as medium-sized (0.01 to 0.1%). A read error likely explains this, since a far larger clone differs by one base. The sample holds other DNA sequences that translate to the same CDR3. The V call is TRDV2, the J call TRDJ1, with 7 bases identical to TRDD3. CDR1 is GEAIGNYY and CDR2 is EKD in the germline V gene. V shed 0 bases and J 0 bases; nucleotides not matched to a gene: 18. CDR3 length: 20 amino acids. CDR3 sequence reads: CACDTVSREGDRPYTDKLIF. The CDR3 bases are TGTGCCTGTGACACCGTGTCAAGGGAGGGGGATCGACCTTACACCGATAAACTCATCTTT.

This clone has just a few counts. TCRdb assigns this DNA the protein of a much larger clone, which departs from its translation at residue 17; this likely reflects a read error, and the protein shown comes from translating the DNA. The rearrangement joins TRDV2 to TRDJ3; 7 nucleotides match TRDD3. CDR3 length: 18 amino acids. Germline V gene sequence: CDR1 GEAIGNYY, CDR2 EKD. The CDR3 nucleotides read TGTGCCTGTGACACCCTTGGCGGGGGATTCTGGGACACCCGACAGATGATTTTC. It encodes CACDTLGGGFWDTRQMIF.

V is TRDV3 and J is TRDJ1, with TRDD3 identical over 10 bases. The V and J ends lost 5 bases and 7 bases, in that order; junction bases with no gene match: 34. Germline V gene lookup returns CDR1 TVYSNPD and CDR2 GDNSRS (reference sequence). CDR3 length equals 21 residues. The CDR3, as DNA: TGTGCCGTCCTGAACCCGCGAGAAGGCTACTGGGGGATCTACGCATATCGTAAACTCATCTTT. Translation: CAVLNPREGYWGIYAYRKLIF.

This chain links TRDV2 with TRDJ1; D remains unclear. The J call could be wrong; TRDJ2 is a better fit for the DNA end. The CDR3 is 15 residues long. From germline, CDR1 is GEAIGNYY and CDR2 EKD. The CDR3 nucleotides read TGTGCCTGTGACCCAGTGGCTGTGGACACTGCTAAACTCTTCTTT. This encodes CACDPVAVDTAKLFF.

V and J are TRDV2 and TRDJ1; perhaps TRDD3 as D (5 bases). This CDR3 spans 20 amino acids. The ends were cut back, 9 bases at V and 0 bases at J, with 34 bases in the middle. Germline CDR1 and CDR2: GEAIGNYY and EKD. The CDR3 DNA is TGTGCCGGGGACACCGTGTCAAGGGAGGAGGGCCGGGCTTACACCGATAAACTCATCTTT. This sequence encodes CAGDTVSREEGRAYTDKLIF.

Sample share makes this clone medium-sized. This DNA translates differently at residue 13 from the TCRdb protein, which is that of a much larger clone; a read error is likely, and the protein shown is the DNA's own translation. CDR3 nucleotide sequence: TGTGCCTGTGACACCGTGTCAAGGGAGGGGGACCGAGCTTACACCGATAAACTCATCTTT. Translated, it gives CACDTVSREGDRAYTDKLIF. The gene calls are TRDV2 and TRDJ1; maybe TRDD3 (6 bases). Germline V gene sequence: CDR1 GEAIGNYY, CDR2 EKD. Trimming removed 0 bases from V and 0 bases from J, with 25 bases in between. The CDR3 length is 20 residues.

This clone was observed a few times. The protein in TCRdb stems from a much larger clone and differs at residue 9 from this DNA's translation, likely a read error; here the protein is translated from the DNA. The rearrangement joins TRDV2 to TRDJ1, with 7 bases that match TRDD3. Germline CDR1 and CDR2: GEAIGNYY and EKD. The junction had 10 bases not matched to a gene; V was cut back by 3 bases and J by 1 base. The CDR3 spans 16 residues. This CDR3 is CACDELLGNTTDKLIF. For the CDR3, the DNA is TGTGCCTGTGACGAACTACTGGGGAATACCACCGATAAACTCATCTTT.